The TCR beta chain under discussion was sequenced for a study of blood T cell repertoires in COVID-19. Per germline, CDR1 SGHRS and CDR2 YFSETQ. This CDR3 region has 15 residues. V trimming: 4 bases; J trimming: 4 bases; junction bases outside the gene matches: 10. In the authors' workflow: How many nucleated cells were present was estimated from reference gene primer amplification. Profiling relied on immunoSEQ multiplex PCR, and the TCRdb table lists in-frame clones only, not all of them. Clone size and V and J calls were adopted from that table, with D and trimming inferred from the DNA. The sample holds approximately 260,000 clones, about 80% seen once.

The receptor was derived from a woman older than 75 with active or convalescent COVID-19. The sequenced material came from peripheral blood. The chain carries TRBV5-1 and TRBJ2-5; the match to TRBD1 covers 7 bases. CDR3 amino acids: CASSPGQPQGETQYF. The CDR3 nucleotides are TGCGCCAGCAGCCCGGGACAGCCCCAAGGAGAGACCCAGTACTTC.